One sample yielded the 21 T cell receptor beta chains listed below, sequenced in a study of cytomegalovirus exposure and HLA in healthy donors. Both 60 Vbeta primers and 13 Jbeta primers went into the PCR. Data came from immunoSEQ multiplex PCR; TCRdb stores just in-frame clones and leaves some out. The table includes 250,000 to 350,000 clones, roughly 89% detected once. Sample: PBMCs. The receptors stem from a man aged 35 to 55 in good health and CMV-seropositive.

This chain links TRBV25-1 with TRBJ1-1; D is unclear. CDR1 MGHDK and CDR2 SYGVNS come from the germline V gene. The CDR3 runs to 13 residues. Trimming stripped 9 bases from V and 5 bases from J, with 16 bases between. The CDR3 DNA is TGTGCCAGTCTTCCCCAGTGGGCTACTGAAGCTTTCTTT. The encoded protein is CASLPQWATEAFF. Using reference TRBV25-1 and TRBJ1-1 for the parts outside the CDR3, the full variable domain is EADIYQTPRYLVIGTGKKITLECSQTMGHDKMYWYQQDPGMELHLIHYSYGVNSTEKGDLSSESTVSRIRTEHFPLTLESARPSHTSQYLCASLPQWATEAFFGQGTRLTVV.

This sequence joins TRBV4-2 and TRBJ2-5; 10 bases map to TRBD1. Gene TRBJ2-7 matches the end of the DNA better, so the J call may be wrong. In germline, CDR1 is LGHNA, CDR2 YNFKEQ. This CDR3 contains 15 residues. CDR3 nucleotide sequence: TGTGCCAGCAGCCAACACGACAGGGGGCCCCACGAGCAGTACTTC. It is translated as CASSQHDRGPHEQYF.

The CDR3 bases are TGTGCCAGCAGGCGTCCCTTCGGCAGGGGGCTGACTGAAGCTTTCTTT. The encoded protein is CASRRPFGRGLTEAFF. The rearrangement links TRBV7-9 to TRBJ1-1, with 8 bases that match TRBD1. This CDR3 comprises 16 residues. Germline V gene lookup returns CDR1 SEHNR and CDR2 FQNEAQ (reference sequence). Losses at the gene ends were 6 bases for V and 5 bases for J; bases not matched to a gene: 14.

The chain is built from TRBV2 and TRBJ2-5, with D perhaps matching TRBD1 (6 bases). The ends were cut back, 7 bases at V and 7 bases at J, with 16 bases in the middle. Germline V gene sequence: CDR1 SNHLY, CDR2 FYNNEI. The CDR3 has 13 residues. The CDR3 nucleotides are TGTGCCAGCAAAAGTTCCCTAGGGGGGACCCAGTACTTC. Translating gives CASKSSLGGTQYF.

V and J are TRBV5-4 and TRBJ2-4, with no clear D. The CDR3 covers 13 residues. Trimming shortened V by 4 bases and J by 0 bases, and 5 bases separated the two germline ends. Per germline, CDR1 SGHNT and CDR2 YYREEE (reference sequence). The CDR3 protein is CASSVLAKNIQYF. CDR3 DNA sequence: TGTGCCAGCAGCGTACTAGCCAAAAACATTCAGTACTTC. Full variable domain (rest looked up from reference TRBV5-4 and TRBJ2-4): ETGVTQSPTHLIKTRGQQVTLRCSSQSGHNTVSWYQQALGQGPQFIFQYYREEENGRGNFPPRFSGLQFPNYSSELNVNALELDDSALYLCASSVLAKNIQYFGAGTRLSVL.

This clone has just a few counts. The J gene is TRBJ2-7, the V gene TRBV6-5, with 8 bases identical to TRBD1. CDR1 and CDR2 (germline): MNHEY, SVGAGI. Unmatched junction bases numbered 11, after V lost 0 bases and J lost 13 bases. CDR3 length equals 14 residues. The CDR3 protein is CASSYSSPRGPHYF. CDR3 sequence (DNA): TGTGCCAGCAGTTACTCATCCCCCAGGGGGCCGCATTACTTC.

The CDR3 sequence is CASSHQTMNTEAFF. DNA for the CDR3: TGTGCCAGCAGTCACCAAACTATGAACACTGAAGCTTTCTTT. This chain joins TRBV27 and TRBJ1-1; D is ambiguous. The CDR3 totals 14 residues. Trimming pared 5 bases from V and 0 bases from J, leaving 10 bases between. Germline CDR1 reads MNHEY; CDR2 reads SMNVEV (reference sequence).

To note about this clone: The same CDR3 arises from other DNA sequences in this sample as well. The chain links TRBV20-1 to TRBJ2-5; D is undetermined. This CDR3 is 11 amino acids long. Germline V CDR1 and CDR2: DFQATT, SNEGSKA (reference sequence). Trimming removed 6 bases from V and 0 bases from J, with 5 bases in between. CDR3 sequence: CSAQHQETQYF. The CDR3 coding sequence is TGCAGTGCACAGCACCAAGAGACCCAGTACTTC.

The rearrangement links TRBV19 to TRBJ2-7; 10 bases agree with TRBD1. Looked up from germline, CDR1 is LNHDA and CDR2 is SQIVND (reference sequence). V shed 1 base, J shed 4 bases, and the junction held 7 bases outside the gene matches. The CDR3 has 16 amino acids. CDR3 in amino acids: CASSIGPGTGEYEQYF. The CDR3 bases are TGTGCCAGTAGTATAGGACCCGGGACAGGGGAATACGAGCAGTACTTC.

The chain joins TRBV6-1 to TRBJ1-5; a possible D gene is TRBD1 (5 bases). Deletions cut 2 bases from V and 6 bases from J, with 14 bases between. CDR1 is MNHNS and CDR2 is SASEGT in the germline V gene. The length of the CDR3 is 15 residues. CDR3: CASSENGRVSQPQHF. The DNA of the CDR3 is TGTGCCAGCAGTGAAAATGGCAGGGTGAGTCAGCCCCAGCATTTT.

The chain is built from TRBV19 and TRBJ1-4; D unclear. The CDR3 sequence is 15 residues long. V lost 6 bases to trimming and J lost 0 bases, with 11 bases between them. Germline CDR1 is LNHDA and CDR2 is SQIVND (reference sequence). The CDR3: CASSPREATNEKLFF. CDR3 in DNA: TGTGCCAGTAGCCCCCGGGAGGCAACTAATGAAAAACTGTTTTTT.

The chain links TRBV10-2 to TRBJ2-1, with TRBD2 matching over 8 bases. J lost 4 bases, V lost 5 bases, and 4 bases had no gene match. Germline V lookup: CDR1 WSHSY, CDR2 SAAADI. The CDR3 totals 14 residues. The CDR3 is CASSWIAGYNEQFF. CDR3 coding DNA: TGCGCCAGCAGTTGGATAGCGGGGTACAATGAGCAGTTCTTC.

The gene calls are TRBV28 and TRBJ1-2, with 9 positions matching TRBD1. V lost 7 bases to trimming and J lost 7 bases; unmatched junction nucleotides: 10. There are 14 residues in the CDR3. The germline V gene has CDR1 MDHEN and CDR2 SYDVKM. The CDR3 DNA sequence: TGTGCCAGCACCAACCGACAGGGGGGAAGTGGCTACACCTTC. This encodes CASTNRQGGSGYTF.

The sample holds one count of this clone. The J gene is TRBJ1-2, the V gene TRBV28; D remains unclear. V was trimmed by 1 base and J by 4 bases, leaving 10 bases between them. Germline CDR1 MDHEN, CDR2 SYDVKM. The CDR3 is 14 amino acids. DNA for the CDR3: TGTGCCAGCAGTTTATCCGGGGTTATCTATGGCTACACCTTC. Translation gives CASSLSGVIYGYTF.

This chain uses TRBV9 with TRBJ2-7; 9 nucleotides line up with TRBD1. V trimming: 4 bases; J trimming: 6 bases; junction bases outside the gene matches: 8. Germline loops: CDR1 SGDLS, CDR2 YYNGEE. The CDR3 length is 14 residues. For the CDR3, the DNA is TGTGCCAGCAGCTCCCCGGGACAGGGCGGCGAGCAGTACTTC. Amino acids: CASSSPGQGGEQYF.

This rearrangement joins TRBV11-2 to TRBJ2-7; 7 bases match TRBD1. Germline CDR1 reads SGHAT; CDR2 reads FQNNGV. There are 16 residues in the CDR3. V trimming: 5 bases; J trimming: 0 bases; junction bases outside the gene matches: 10. CDR3: CASSTRQGSSSYEQYF. DNA of the CDR3: TGTGCCAGCAGCACAAGACAGGGAAGCAGCTCCTACGAGCAGTACTTC.

CDR3 protein: CASSYNQPQHF. The DNA of the CDR3 is TGTGCCAGCAGCTATAATCAGCCCCAGCATTTT. The chain couples TRBV28 to TRBJ1-5; D gene unclear. Trimming took off 6 bases at V and 4 bases at J, with 4 bases between the two ends. CDR3 length: 11 amino acids. The germline gives CDR1 MDHEN, CDR2 SYDVKM.

The V and J genes are TRBV7-8 and TRBJ2-7; 11 bases align to TRBD2. The CDR3 loop spans 16 amino acids. V shed 1 base and J 0 bases; nucleotides not matched to a gene: 2. Germline CDR1 reads SGHVS; CDR2 reads FQNEAQ. CDR3 residues: CASSLGLAGTSYEQYF. Written as DNA, the CDR3 is TGTGCCAGCAGCTTAGGACTAGCGGGGACCTCCTACGAGCAGTACTTC.

The chain uses TRBV21-1 and TRBJ1-5; the table's D call of TRBD1 was not tested on the DNA. TRBV21-1 is annotated as a pseudogene. The CDR3 spans 18 residues. This CDR3 reads CASSKCPGQGRRNQPQHF. In nucleotides, the CDR3 is TGTGCCAGCAGCAAATGTCCGGGACAGGGACGTAGGAATCAGCCCCAGCATTTT.

This rearrangement joins TRBV7-2 to TRBJ2-7, with 9 bases aligning to TRBD2. CDR1 and CDR2 (germline): SGHTA, FQGNSA. The CDR3 contains 14 residues. The junction had 4 bases not matched to a gene; V was cut back by 4 bases and J by 3 bases. The CDR3 sequence is CASSSGTSLYEQYF. CDR3 bases: TGTGCCAGCAGCTCCGGGACTAGCCTCTACGAGCAGTACTTC. Full variable domain (outside the CDR3, taken from reference TRBV7-2 and TRBJ2-7): GAGVSQSPSNKVTEKGKDVELRCDPISGHTALYWYRQSLGQGLEFLIYFQGNSAPDKSGLPSDRFSAERTGGSVSTLTIQRTQQEDSAVYLCASSSGTSLYEQYFGPGTRLTVT.

The V and J genes are TRBV25-1 and TRBJ2-1; 15 positions match TRBD2. The CDR3 totals 16 residues. CDR1 MGHDK and CDR2 SYGVNS come from the germline V gene. After removal of 2 bases from V and 9 bases from J, the junction contained 5 bases not matched to a gene. CDR3 nucleotide sequence: TGTGCCAGCAGTGAACCCGGGACTAGCGGGAGGAGTGAGCAGTTCTTC. It specifies CASSEPGTSGRSEQFF.